One and the same sample provided the 24 T cell receptor beta chains below, sequenced in a study of tumor-infiltrating lymphocytes in primary liver carcinoma. From 400 to 500 ng total RNA, TCR beta cDNA was generated with a primer in the constant region. Three nested multiplex PCR rounds, a slightly modified ARM-PCR, produced the libraries for TCR beta. The two initial PCR rounds, nine to eleven cycles each, used TRBV1-TRBV30 forward and C-beta reverse primers. Using its own MiXCR run on the multiplex PCR reads, TCRdb lists one record per CDR3 protein. The sample has around 47,000 distinct CDR3 sequences; about three quarters are singletons. Co-extracting RNA and DNA was done with about 20-33 mg of unsorted bulk tissue as input. The source material was liver tumor tissue from sampling region 2. Subset meaning: tumor region T2, inferior pole. These receptors all stem from a man aged 40-49 years with primary liver carcinoma and hepatitis B virus infection.

This clonotype appeared a few times. CDR3 loop: CAIRTGGADEQYF. The CDR3 DNA is TGTGCCATCAGGACGGGCGGGGCCGACGAGCAGTACTTC. The genes are TRBV10-3 and TRBJ2-7, with D possibly being TRBD2 (6 bases). This CDR3 region has 13 residues. V was shortened by 6 bases and J by 5 bases, with 14 bases between the two germline ends. Germline V gene sequence: CDR1 ENHRY, CDR2 SYGVKD.

Note on this clonotype: Being one base from a much bigger clone, this may be a read error. The chain uses TRBV7-7 and TRBJ2-2; D is undetermined. Germline assignment: CDR1 SSHAT and CDR2 FNYEAQ (reference sequence). The CDR3 has 12 amino acids. For the CDR3, the DNA is TGTGCCAGCAGCCGCGGCACCGAGGAGCTGTTTTTT. It yields the protein CASSRGTEELFF.

On this clonotype itself: The junction shows a germline mismatch at one end, possibly a read error. The chain joins TRBV11-3 to TRBJ2-1; D not certain. The germline V gene encodes CDR1 SGHNT and CDR2 YENEEA. The CDR3 has 14 amino acids. The CDR3 loop is CASSLGVSNNDQFF. In DNA, the CDR3 is TGTGCAAGCAGCTTAGGCGTTTCGAACAATGACCAGTTCTTC.

This clonotype was seen ten or more times. The rearrangement uses TRBV7-9 and TRBJ2-2; 10 nucleotides align to TRBD2. The germline V gene has CDR1 SEHNR and CDR2 FQNEAQ (reference sequence). The V segment lost 5 bases and the J segment 7 bases; nucleotides outside the gene matches: 10. This CDR3 is built from 16 residues. The CDR3 protein is CASSPPSGRRSGELFF. The CDR3 bases are TGTGCCAGCAGCCCCCCTAGCGGGAGAAGGAGCGGGGAGCTGTTTTTT.

The sample holds a few counts of this clonotype. With a much larger clone just one base away, this may be a read error. J is TRBJ2-1 and V is TRBV20-1; D call uncertain. V was clipped by 6 bases and J by 2 bases, with 14 bases between them. The CDR3 is 14 amino acids. Germline assignment: CDR1 DFQATT and CDR2 SNEGSKA (reference sequence). The CDR3 here is CSAKPPEPYNEQFF. For the CDR3, the DNA is TGCAGTGCCAAGCCCCCCGAGCCCTACAATGAGCAGTTCTTC.

The chain has TRBV28 and TRBJ2-7; D unresolved. The CDR3 extends over 14 amino acids. Germline V gives CDR1 MDHEN, CDR2 SYDVKM. As DNA, the CDR3 is TGTGTCAACAGTCCCCTGGCGGACCAGAGAGTCGAGTACTTC. Encoded protein: CVNSPLADQRVEYF. Supplemented by reference TRBV28 and TRBJ2-7, the full variable domain reads DVKVTQSSRYLVKRTGEKVFLECVQDMDHENMFWYRQDPGLGLRLIYFSYDVKMKEKGDIPEGYSVSREKKERFSLILESASTNQTSMYLCVNSPLADQRVEYFGPGTRLTVT.

Concerning this clonotype itself: A read error may account for a junction end that differs from germline. The chain has TRBV6-6 and TRBJ1-5; D uncertain. Per germline, CDR1 MNHNY and CDR2 SVGAGI (reference sequence). The CDR3 is 14 amino acids. The CDR3 DNA is TGTGCCAGCAGTCAACTGGTGGAAAGGCAGCCCCATCATTTT. Translated, it gives CASSQLVERQPHHF.

The genes are TRBV6-5 and TRBJ1-2; D is ambiguous. The CDR3 sequence is 13 residues long. V was trimmed by 9 bases and J by 6 bases, leaving 17 bases between them. Per the germline V gene, CDR1 is MNHEY and CDR2 is SVGAGI. CDR3 in DNA: TGTGCCAGTAGGGTCGGGGTCAATCATGGCTACACCTTC. Protein: CASRVGVNHGYTF.

Points on this clonotype: A single base separates this from a much larger clone, so it may be a read error. The rearrangement links TRBV4-1 to TRBJ2-6, with D possibly TRBD1 on 5 matching bases. CDR3 length: 17 amino acids. Germline V CDR1 and CDR2: MGHRA, YSYEKL. Trimming removed 1 base from V and 2 bases from J, with 12 bases in between. CDR3: CASSQVFQDTGANVLTF. As DNA, the CDR3 is TGCGCCAGCAGCCAAGTTTTTCAGGACACTGGGGCCAACGTCCTGACTTTC.

This clonotype was observed a single time. One end of the junction is discordant with germline, which a read error may explain. The chain couples TRBV24-1 to TRBJ2-5; 7 nucleotides line up with TRBD1. Germline loops: CDR1 KGHDR, CDR2 SFDVKD. The CDR3 has 17 amino acids. The CDR3 protein is CATSAGKRQGGRETHHF. The CDR3 DNA follows: TGTGCCACCAGTGCGGGCAAAAGACAAGGGGGCAGGGAGACCCACCACTTC.

About this clonotype itself: In this CDR3 the conserved last residue, phenylalanine or tryptophan, is missing, so a read error is likely. The CDR3 DNA reads as TGTGCCAACAGTGACGGGGACAGGGCCGAGCAGTACATC. This codes for CANSDGDRAEQYI. The V gene is TRBV6-1, the J gene TRBJ2-7; 9 bases match TRBD1. CDR1 is MNHNS, CDR2 SASEGT, per germline. This CDR3 has 13 amino acids.

This sequence joins TRBV20-1 and TRBJ1-4, with 7 bases matching TRBD1. Germline lookup yields CDR1 DFQATT and CDR2 SNEGSKA (reference sequence). This CDR3 is 16 amino acids long. J was trimmed by 8 bases and V by 0 bases; bases with no gene match: 12. The CDR3 sequence: CSARDAQGGGGEKLFF. CDR3 DNA sequence: TGCAGTGCTAGAGATGCCCAGGGGGGAGGAGGAGAAAAACTGTTTTTT.

A remark on this clonotype: The junction does not match germline at one end; this may be a read error. The genes are TRBV5-5 and TRBJ2-2; D is perhaps TRBD1 (7 bases). The CDR3 contains 14 residues. The germline V gene has CDR1 SGHKS and CDR2 YYEKEE (reference sequence). Here the CDR3 reads CASSLGGGGGELVF. The CDR3 nucleotides are TGTGCCAGCAGTTTGGGCGGAGGGGGCGGGGAGCTCGTTTTT.

This clonotype is medium-sized within its sample. The rearrangement links TRBV11-2 to TRBJ2-5, with 12 bases lining up with TRBD2. Trimming at V came to 1 base and at J to 5 bases, leaving 8 bases not matched to a gene. The CDR3 length is 17 residues. Germline V gives CDR1 SGHAT, CDR2 FQNNGV. The CDR3 DNA reads as TGTGCCAGCAGCTTAGGGCTGTCTAGCGGGAGGGATGAGACCCAGTACTTC. Its translation: CASSLGLSSGRDETQYF.

This clonotype appeared once. The rearrangement joins TRBV5-4 to TRBJ2-5; the D gene is possibly TRBD2 (5 bases). Looked up from germline, CDR1 is SGHNT and CDR2 is YYREEE (reference sequence). The CDR3 runs 14 residues. The CDR3 sequence: CDSSLRGHQETQYF. CDR3 coding DNA: TGTGACAGTAGCTTGAGAGGGCACCAAGAGACCCAGTACTTC.

In regard to this clonotype: The junction departs from the called germline gene at one end, perhaps through a read error. The rearrangement joins TRBV10-2 to TRBJ2-1; a possible D gene is TRBD1 (5 bases). Germline lookup yields CDR1 WSHSY and CDR2 SAAADI. There are 12 residues in the CDR3. DNA for the CDR3: TGTGGCAGCAGCAGGGCAAACAATGAGCAGTTCTTC. It is translated as CGSSRANNEQFF.

Concerning this clonotype: One junction end disagrees with the germline gene, perhaps due to a read error. The J gene is TRBJ2-7, the V gene TRBV11-2, with D perhaps TRBD1 (5 bases). Germline-derived CDR1 and CDR2 are SGHAT and FQNNGV. The CDR3 spans 14 residues. CDR3 region: CTSSSNRNSHVQYF. The CDR3 nucleotides read TGTACCAGCAGCTCTAACAGGAACTCCCACGTGCAGTACTTC. Based on the CDR3 plus reference TRBV11-2 and TRBJ2-7, the full variable domain is EAGVAQSPRYKIIEKRQSVAFWCNPISGHATLYWYQQILGQGPKLLIQFQNNGVVDDSQLPKDRFSAERLKGVDSTLKIQPAKLEDSAVYLCTSSSNRNSHVQYFGPGTRLTVT.

As regards this clonotype: One end of the junction is discordant with germline, which a read error may explain. The chain has TRBV7-8 and TRBJ2-3, with D possibly TRBD1 on 8 matching bases. CDR1 and CDR2 (germline): SGHVS, FQNEAQ. This CDR3 contains 16 residues. The CDR3 sequence is CVSSSTGGGHSDTQYF. The CDR3, as DNA: TGTGTCAGCAGCTCAACAGGGGGGGGACATTCGGATACGCAGTATTTC.

In regard to this clonotype: One end of the junction fails to match germline, which may point to a read error. The CDR3 sequence is CVSDSNRNSYEQYF. CDR3 in DNA: TGTGTCAGCGACTCTAACAGGAACTCCTACGAGCAGTACTTC. This chain connects TRBV11-2 to TRBJ2-7; tentatively, D is TRBD1 (5 bases). CDR1 and CDR2 (germline): SGHAT, FQNNGV. This CDR3 has 14 amino acids.

Notes on this clonotype: The junction differs from germline at one of its ends, possibly a read error. The rearrangement links TRBV5-5 to TRBJ2-5; D may be TRBD1 or TRBD2 (5 bases each). The CDR3 is 18 residues long. The germline V gene encodes CDR1 SGHKS and CDR2 YYEKEE (reference sequence). CDR3 DNA sequence: TGTACCAGCATCCTGGGGTTGATCGGGACGGAGTACCAAGAGACCCAGTACTTC. The encoded protein is CTSILGLIGTEYQETQYF.

In its sample, this clonotype was seen a few times. Sequence at one end of the junction differs from germline and may be a read error. The chain links TRBV4-3 to TRBJ2-5; 8 bases align to TRBD2. The germline CDR1 and CDR2 sequences are LGHNA and YSLEER. This CDR3 region has 16 residues. The CDR3 here is CASSQGGGRELETQYF. CDR3 coding DNA: TGCGCCAGCAGCCAAGGCGGGGGGCGGGAACTAGAGACTCAGTACTTC.

The chain links TRBV12-3 or TRBV12-4 to TRBJ2-7, with a tentative D call TRBD1 (6 bases). The CDR3 loop spans 14 amino acids. V lost 9 bases to trimming and J lost 5 bases, with 20 bases between them. Written as DNA, the CDR3 is TGTGCCAGTACCCCCTGGACAGAAAAACACGAGCAGTACTTC. Translated, it gives CASTPWTEKHEQYF.

About this clonotype: Compared with germline, one end of the junction differs, possibly owing to a read error. V and J are TRBV29-1 and TRBJ2-7, with unresolved D. This CDR3 contains 12 residues. Per germline, CDR1 SQVTM and CDR2 ANQGSEA. In DNA form, the CDR3 reads TGCAGCGTTGTAGAGAGGCTCTACGTGCAGTACTTC. Amino acids: CSVVERLYVQYF.

In the case of this clonotype: The junction differs from germline at one of its ends, possibly a read error. The chain is built from TRBV5-1 and TRBJ1-1; D gene uncertain. Germline CDR1 is SGHRS and CDR2 is YFSETQ. The CDR3 extends over 14 amino acids. CDR3 region: CASGLAGGLSEAFF. CDR3 DNA sequence: TGCGCCAGCGGCTTGGCCGGAGGACTCTCGGAAGCTTTCTTT.